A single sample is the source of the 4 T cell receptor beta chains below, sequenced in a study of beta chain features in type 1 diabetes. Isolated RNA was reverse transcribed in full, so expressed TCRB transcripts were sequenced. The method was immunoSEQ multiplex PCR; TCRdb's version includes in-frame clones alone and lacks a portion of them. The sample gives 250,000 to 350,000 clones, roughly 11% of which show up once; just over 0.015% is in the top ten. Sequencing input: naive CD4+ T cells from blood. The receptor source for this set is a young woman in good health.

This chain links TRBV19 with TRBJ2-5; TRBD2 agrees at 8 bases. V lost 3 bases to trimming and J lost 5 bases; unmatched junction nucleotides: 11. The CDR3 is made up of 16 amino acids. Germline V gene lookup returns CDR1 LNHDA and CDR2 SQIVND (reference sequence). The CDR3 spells CASSIRDRSGGETQYF. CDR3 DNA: TGTGCCAGTAGTATCCGGGACCGCTCGGGGGGGGAGACCCAGTACTTC.

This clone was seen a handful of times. This chain's CDR3 is CASSLGSGGTDTQYF. The CDR3 coding sequence is TGTGCCAGCAGCTTAGGGAGCGGGGGCACAGATACGCAGTATTTT. The V call is TRBV7-3, the J call TRBJ2-3, with 7 positions matching TRBD2. The CDR3 runs 15 residues. CDR1 and CDR2 from the germline V gene are SGHTA and FQGTGA. The V gene end was trimmed by 2 bases and the J gene end by 1 base; junction bases not matched to a gene: 3.

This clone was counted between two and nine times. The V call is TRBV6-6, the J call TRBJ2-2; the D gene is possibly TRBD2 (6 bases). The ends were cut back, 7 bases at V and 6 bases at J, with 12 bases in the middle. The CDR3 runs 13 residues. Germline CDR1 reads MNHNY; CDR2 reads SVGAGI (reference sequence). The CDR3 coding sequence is TGTGCCAGCACCGGGCGGGGATCCGGGGAGCTGTTTTTT. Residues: CASTGRGSGELFF.

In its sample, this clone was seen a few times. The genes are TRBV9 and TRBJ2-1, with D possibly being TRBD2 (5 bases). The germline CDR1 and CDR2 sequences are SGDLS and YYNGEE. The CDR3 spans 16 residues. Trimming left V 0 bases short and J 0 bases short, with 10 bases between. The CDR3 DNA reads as TGTGCCAGCAGCGTAGGACCGGAGGTCTCCTACAATGAGCAGTTCTTC. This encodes CASSVGPEVSYNEQFF.